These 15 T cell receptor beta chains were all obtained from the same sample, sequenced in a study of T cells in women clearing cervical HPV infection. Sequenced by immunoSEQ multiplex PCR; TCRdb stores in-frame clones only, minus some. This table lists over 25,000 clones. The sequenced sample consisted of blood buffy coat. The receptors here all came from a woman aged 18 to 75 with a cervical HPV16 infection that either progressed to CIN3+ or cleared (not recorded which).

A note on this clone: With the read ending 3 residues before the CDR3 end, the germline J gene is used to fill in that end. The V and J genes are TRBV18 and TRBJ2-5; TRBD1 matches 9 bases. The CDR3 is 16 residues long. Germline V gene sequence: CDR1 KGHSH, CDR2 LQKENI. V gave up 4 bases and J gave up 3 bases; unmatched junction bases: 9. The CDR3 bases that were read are TGTGCCAGCTCACGGGCTCCGGGACAGGGAAAAGAGACC. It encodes CASSRAPGQGKET. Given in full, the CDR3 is CASSRAPGQGKETQYF. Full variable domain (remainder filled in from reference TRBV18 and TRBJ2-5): NAGVMQNPRHLVRRRGQEARLRCSPMKGHSHVYWYRQLPEEGLKFMVYLQKENIIDESGMPKERFSAEFPKEGPSILRIQQVVRGDSAAYFCASSRAPGQGKETQYFGPGTRLLVL.

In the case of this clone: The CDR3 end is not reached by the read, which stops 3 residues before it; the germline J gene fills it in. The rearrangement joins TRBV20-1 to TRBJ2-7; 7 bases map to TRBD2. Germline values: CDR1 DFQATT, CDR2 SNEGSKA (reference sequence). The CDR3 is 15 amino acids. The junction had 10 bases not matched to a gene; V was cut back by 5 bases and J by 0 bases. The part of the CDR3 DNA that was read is TGCAGTGCTTCTATAGCGGGTTTAAGCTCCTACGAG. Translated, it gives CSASIAGLSSYE. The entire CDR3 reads CSASIAGLSSYEQYF.

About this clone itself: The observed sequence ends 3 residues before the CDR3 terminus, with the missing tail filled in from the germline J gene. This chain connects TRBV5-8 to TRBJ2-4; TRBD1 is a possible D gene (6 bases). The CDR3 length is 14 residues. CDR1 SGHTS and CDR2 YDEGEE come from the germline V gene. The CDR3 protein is CASSLAGVQETQYF. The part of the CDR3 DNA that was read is TGTGCCAGCAGCTTGGCAGGGGTCCAAGAGACT.

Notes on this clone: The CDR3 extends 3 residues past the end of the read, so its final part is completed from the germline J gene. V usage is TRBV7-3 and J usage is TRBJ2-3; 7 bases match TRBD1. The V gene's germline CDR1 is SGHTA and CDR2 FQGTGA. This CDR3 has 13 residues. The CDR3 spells CASSVGQNQPQYF. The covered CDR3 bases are TGTGCCAGCAGCGTGGGACAGAATCAGCCG.

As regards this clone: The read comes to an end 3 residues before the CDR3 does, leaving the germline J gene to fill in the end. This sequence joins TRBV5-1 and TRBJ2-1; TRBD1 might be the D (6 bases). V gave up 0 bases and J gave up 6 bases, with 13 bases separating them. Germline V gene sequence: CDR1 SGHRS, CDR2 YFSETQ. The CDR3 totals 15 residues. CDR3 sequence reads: CASSLVVQGSNEQFF. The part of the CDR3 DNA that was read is TGCGCCAGCAGCTTGGTAGTACAGGGTAGCAATGAG.

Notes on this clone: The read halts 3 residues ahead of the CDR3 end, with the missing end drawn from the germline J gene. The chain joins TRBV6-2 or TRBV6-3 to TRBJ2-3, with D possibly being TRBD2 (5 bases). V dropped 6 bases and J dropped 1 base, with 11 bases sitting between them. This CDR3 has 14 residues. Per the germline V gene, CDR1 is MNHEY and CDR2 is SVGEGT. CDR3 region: CASRPHGGTDTQYF. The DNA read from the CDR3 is TGTGCCAGCAGACCCCACGGGGGCACAGATACG.

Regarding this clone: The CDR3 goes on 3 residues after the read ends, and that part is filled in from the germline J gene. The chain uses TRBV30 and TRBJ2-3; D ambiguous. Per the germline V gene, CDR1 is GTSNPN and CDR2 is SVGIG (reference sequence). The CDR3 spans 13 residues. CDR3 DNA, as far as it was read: TGTGCCTGGAGTGTAGGGTCCCAAGAGACG. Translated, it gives CAWSVGSQET. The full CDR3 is CAWSVGSQETQYF.

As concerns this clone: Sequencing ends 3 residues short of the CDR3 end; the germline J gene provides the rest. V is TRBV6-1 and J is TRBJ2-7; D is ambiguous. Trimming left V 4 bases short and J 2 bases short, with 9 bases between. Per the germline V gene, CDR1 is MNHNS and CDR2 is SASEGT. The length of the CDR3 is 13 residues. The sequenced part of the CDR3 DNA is TGTGCCAGCAGTGTTACCAGGACCTACGAG. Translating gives CASSVTRTYE. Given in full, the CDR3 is CASSVTRTYEQYF.

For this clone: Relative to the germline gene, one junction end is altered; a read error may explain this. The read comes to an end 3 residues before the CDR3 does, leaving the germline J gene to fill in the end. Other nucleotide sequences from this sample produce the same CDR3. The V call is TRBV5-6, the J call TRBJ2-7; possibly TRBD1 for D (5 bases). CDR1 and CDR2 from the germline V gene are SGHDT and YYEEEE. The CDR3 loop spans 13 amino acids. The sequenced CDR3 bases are TGTGCCAGCAGTTTGGAAGGGGCGTACGAG. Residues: CASSLEGAYE. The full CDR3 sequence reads CASSLEGAYEQYF. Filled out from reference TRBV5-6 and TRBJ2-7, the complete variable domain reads DAGVTQSPTHLIKTRGQQVTLRCSPKSGHDTVSWYQQALGQGPQFIFQYYEEEERQRGNFPDRFSGHQFPNYSSELNVNALLLGDSALYLCASSLEGAYEQYFGPGTRLTVT.

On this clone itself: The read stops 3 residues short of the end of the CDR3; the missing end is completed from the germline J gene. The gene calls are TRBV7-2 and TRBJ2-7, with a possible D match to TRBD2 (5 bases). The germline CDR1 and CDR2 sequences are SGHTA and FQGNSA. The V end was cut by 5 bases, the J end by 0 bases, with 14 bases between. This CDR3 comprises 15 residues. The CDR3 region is CASSLSGYSSYEQYF. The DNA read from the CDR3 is TGTGCCAGCAGCCTCAGCGGTTACAGCTCCTACGAG.

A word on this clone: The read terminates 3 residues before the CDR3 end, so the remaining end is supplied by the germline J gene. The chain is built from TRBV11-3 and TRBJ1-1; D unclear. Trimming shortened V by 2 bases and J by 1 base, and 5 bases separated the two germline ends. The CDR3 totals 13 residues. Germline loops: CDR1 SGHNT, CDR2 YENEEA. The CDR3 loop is CASSLTRNTEAFF. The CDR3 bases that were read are TGTGCCAGCAGCTTAACCAGGAACACTGAA.

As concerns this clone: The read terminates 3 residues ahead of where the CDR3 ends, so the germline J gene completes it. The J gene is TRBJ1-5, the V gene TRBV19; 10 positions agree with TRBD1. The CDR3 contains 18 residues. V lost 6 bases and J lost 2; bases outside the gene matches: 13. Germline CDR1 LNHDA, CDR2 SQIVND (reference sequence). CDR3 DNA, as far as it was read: TGTGCCAGTAGGGCCGGGACAGGGGAAATGGGGCGCAATCAGCCC. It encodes CASRAGTGEMGRNQP. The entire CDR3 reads CASRAGTGEMGRNQPQHF.

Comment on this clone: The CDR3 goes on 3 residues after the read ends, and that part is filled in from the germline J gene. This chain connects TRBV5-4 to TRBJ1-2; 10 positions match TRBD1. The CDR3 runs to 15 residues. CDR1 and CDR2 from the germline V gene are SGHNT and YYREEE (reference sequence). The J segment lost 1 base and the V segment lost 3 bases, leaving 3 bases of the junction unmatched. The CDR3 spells CASSSRDRGNYGYTF. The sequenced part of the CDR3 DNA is TGTGCCAGCAGCTCCCGGGACAGGGGTAACTATGGC.

CDR3 bases read: TGTGCCAGCAGCCAAGATTGGGGGGTCTCCTACGAG. Translating it yields CASSQDWGVSYE. In full, the CDR3 reads CASSQDWGVSYEQYF. The chain couples TRBV14 to TRBJ2-7; a possible D gene is TRBD2 (6 bases). The CDR3 end lies 3 residues beyond the end of the read and is filled in from the germline J gene. Germline assignment: CDR1 SGHDN and CDR2 FVKESK. The CDR3 has 15 residues. Between the trimmed V and J ends, which lost 0 bases and 0 bases, there was a span of 9 bases.

The CDR3 sequence is CASSTQLGQPQHF. The covered CDR3 bases are TGTGCCAGTAGTACGCAACTAGGGCAGCCC. V usage is TRBV19 and J usage is TRBJ1-5; D remains ambiguous. The read halts 3 residues ahead of the CDR3 end, with the missing end drawn from the germline J gene. The CDR3 length is 13 residues. Germline V CDR1 and CDR2: LNHDA, SQIVND (reference sequence). V lost 4 bases and J 7 bases, leaving 11 bases between the germline ends.